This T cell receptor (beta chain) was retrieved from a study of T cell responses to AZD1222 COVID-19 vaccine. Regarding the study as a whole: The donors showed a predominance of white British ancestry and of females, with possible underestimation of clonal diversity. All repertoire sampling was performed exclusively after the peak T cell response. Just a handful of AZD1222 recipients tested seropositive at baseline. Researchers report vaccine-associated CD4 TCRs spanning spike, with dominance at 160-218 and 743-854.

For this clone: The antigen is undetermined.

Sequencing was performed with immunoSEQ multiplex PCR; in TCRdb, only in-frame clones are kept and a portion is missing. The table lists about 140,000 clones. The sequence derives from an adult in good health. Specimen: peripheral blood.

CDR3 DNA sequence: TGTGCCAGCAGCAGACAGGGGGGGACTGAAGCTTTCTTT. This gives the protein CASSRQGGTEAFF. V usage is TRBV11-3 and J usage is TRBJ1-1, with 9 nucleotides matching TRBD1. Germline V lookup: CDR1 SGHNT, CDR2 YENEEA. The CDR3 extends over 13 amino acids. The V and J ends lost 5 bases and 5 bases, in that order; junction bases with no gene match: 3. Full variable domain (remainder filled in from reference TRBV11-3 and TRBJ1-1): EAGVVQSPRYKIIEKKQPVAFWCNPISGHNTLYWYLQNLGQGPELLIRYENEEAVDDSQLPKDRFSAERLKGVDSTLKIQPAELGDSAVYLCASSRQGGTEAFFGQGTRLTVV.